The next 9 T cell receptor beta chains were all read from a single sample in a study of CD8 T cells in ankylosing spondylitis. MiXCR was run by TCRdb on the 5' RACE reads, yielding one entry per CDR3 protein. The table lists 150,000 to 250,000 distinct CDR3 sequences, roughly 13% of them singletons. Sequenced material: blood, either unsorted or a sorted T cell fraction (not recorded which). These receptors all stem from a male donor with ankylosing spondylitis or in good health (not recorded which).

This clonotype was seen at least ten times. The rearrangement joins TRBV7-6 to TRBJ2-3; 9 nucleotides line up with TRBD1. Germline CDR1 is SGHVS and CDR2 is FNYEAQ. The CDR3 totals 16 residues. Unmatched junction bases numbered 9, after V lost 5 bases and J lost 3 bases. The DNA of the CDR3 is TGTGCCAGCAGCGTCACAGGGGGCGATGGTACAGATACGCAGTATTTT. As protein: CASSVTGGDGTDTQYF.

The V call is TRBV6-4, the J call TRBJ2-3; 9 bases line up with TRBD1. CDR3 length equals 15 residues. The V gene end was trimmed by 0 bases and the J gene end by 3 bases; junction bases not matched to a gene: 1. Germline CDR1 is MRHNA and CDR2 is SNTAGT. CDR3 in DNA: TGTGCCAGCAGTGACTCCGGGACAGGGACAGATACGCAGTATTTT. Translated, it gives CASSDSGTGTDTQYF.

This clonotype was seen only a few times. V is TRBV2 and J is TRBJ2-7, with D perhaps matching TRBD1 or TRBD2 (5 bases each). Germline values: CDR1 SNHLY, CDR2 FYNNEI. The CDR3 extends over 12 amino acids. Trimming removed 7 bases at V and 2 bases at J, with 9 bases between. CDR3 DNA sequence: TGTGCCAGCAATGGGGGTCCCTACGAGCAGTACTTC. It specifies CASNGGPYEQYF.

The chain joins TRBV11-3 to TRBJ2-5, with TRBD2 matching 8 bases. CDR1 and CDR2 (germline): SGHNT, YENEEA. Unmatched junction bases numbered 7, after V lost 5 bases and J lost 2 bases. The CDR3 sequence is 15 residues long. CDR3 sequence: CASSPRVAGQETQYF. CDR3 DNA sequence: TGTGCCAGCAGCCCTCGGGTAGCGGGGCAAGAGACCCAGTACTTC.

This clonotype was counted ten times or more. The chain couples TRBV27 to TRBJ1-5, with TRBD1 identical over 7 bases. After removal of 6 bases from V and 5 bases from J, the junction contained 7 bases not matched to a gene. Germline V gene lookup returns CDR1 MNHEY and CDR2 SMNVEV (reference sequence). The CDR3 contains 14 residues. The CDR3 DNA follows: TGTGCCAGCAGCTTGACAGGGAGGTATCAGCCCCAGCATTTT. Protein sequence: CASSLTGRYQPQHF.

The chain recombines TRBV7-9 with TRBJ2-3; 8 bases agree with TRBD1. Trimming removed 4 bases from V and 2 bases from J; junction bases left unmatched: 5. The germline V gene has CDR1 SEHNR and CDR2 FQNEAQ (reference sequence). This CDR3 spans 15 amino acids. The DNA for the CDR3 is TGTGCCAGCAGCTCGTGGACAGGGAACACAGATACGCAGTATTTT. Its protein is CASSSWTGNTDTQYF.

The CDR3 DNA follows: TGCAGTGCTAGAGTAGGCGGGAGTCCCTACGAGCAGTACTTC. Translated, it gives CSARVGGSPYEQYF. The gene calls are TRBV20-1 and TRBJ2-7, with 7 bases that match TRBD2. This CDR3 is 14 amino acids long. The germline V gene encodes CDR1 DFQATT and CDR2 SNEGSKA (reference sequence). The V and J ends lost 1 base and 2 bases, in that order; junction bases with no gene match: 5.

This chain uses TRBV4-1 with TRBJ2-7; either TRBD1 or TRBD2 may fit D (7 bases each). CDR1 and CDR2 from the germline V gene are MGHRA and YSYEKL. The CDR3 spans 17 residues. V was clipped by 1 base and J by 2 bases, with 18 bases between them. CDR3 in amino acids: CASSQGGGTEFTYEQYF. CDR3 coding DNA: TGCGCCAGCAGCCAAGGGGGAGGGACAGAATTTACCTACGAGCAGTACTTC.

The genes are TRBV5-1 and TRBJ2-3; unclear D gene. V was clipped by 2 bases and J by 2 bases, with 12 bases between them. The CDR3 runs to 15 residues. Germline-derived CDR1 and CDR2 are SGHRS and YFSETQ. The CDR3 loop reads CASSFKESITDTQYF. Written as DNA, the CDR3 is TGCGCCAGCAGCTTTAAAGAATCAATCACAGATACGCAGTATTTT.